The clone carrying this TCR beta chain was picked up one time. Its specificity is unknown. Patients having Susac syndrome satisfied recently defined diagnostic criteria for definite or probable disease. The RNA input was about 0.5 to 1 ug, and it was reverse transcribed with random hexamers. TCR beta CDR3 was amplified by immunoSEQ multiplex PCR. This amplification extended across 54 Vbeta and 13 Jbeta segments. TCRdb analysed the immunoSEQ multiplex PCR reads with MiXCR anew, one entry per CDR3 protein. The sample carries about 210,000 distinct CDR3 sequences, about 94% recorded once. This record comes from a study of CD8 T cells in Susac syndrome. Background on the study: Susac syndrome patients were untreated, on corticosteroids with some adding intravenous immunoglobulin, or on intravenous immunoglobulin only. Findings and limits, study-wide: The study conceded that its TCR sequencing and HLA analysis involved relatively few individuals.

The CDR3 extends over 15 amino acids. Germline trimming cut 1 base from V and 3 bases from J; bases unmatched to any gene: 3. The V gene's germline CDR1 is SGHDN and CDR2 FVKESK. V is TRBV14 and J is TRBJ2-7; 10 nucleotides line up with TRBD2. This sequence originates from a human donor with Susac syndrome. The sample comprised CD4+ T cells from PBMCs. The CDR3 bases are TGTGCCAGCAGCCAAGGAGCTAGCGGGAGCTACGAGCAGTACTTC. Amino acid sequence: CASSQGASGSYEQYF.